The TCR beta chain under discussion was sequenced for a study of T cells expressing NK-cell markers. Template switching by 5'RACE with UMIs generated the TCR beta cDNA. TCRdb processed the 5' RACE reads again and assigns one entry to each CDR3 protein, with no DNA. The sample data list some 440,000 distinct CDR3 sequences. Germline lookup yields CDR1 DFQATT and CDR2 SNEGSKA (reference sequence). The length of the CDR3 is 14 residues. The chain links TRBV20-1 to TRBJ1-2; TCRdb selects TRBD1, and the lack of DNA leaves this call unchecked. The clonotype originates from a woman aged 45-59 years in good health. Material: blood T cells: a sorted CD56 or NKG2C T cell subset, CD4+ or CD8+ T cells, or bulk PBMC T cells (not recorded which). CDR3 protein: CSARSTGATYGYTF.